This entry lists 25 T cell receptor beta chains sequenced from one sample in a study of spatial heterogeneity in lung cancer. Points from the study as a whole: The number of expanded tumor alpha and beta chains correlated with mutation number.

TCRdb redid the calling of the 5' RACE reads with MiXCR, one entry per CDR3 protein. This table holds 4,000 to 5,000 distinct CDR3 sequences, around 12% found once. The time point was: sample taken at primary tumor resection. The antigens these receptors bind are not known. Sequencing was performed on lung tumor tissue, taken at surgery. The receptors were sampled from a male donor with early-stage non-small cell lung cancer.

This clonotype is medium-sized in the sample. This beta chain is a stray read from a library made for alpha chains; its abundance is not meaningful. The CDR3: CASSPGQGLHRGGYTF. The CDR3 coding sequence is TGTGCCAGCTCACCCGGACAGGGCTTACATAGGGGTGGCTACACCTTC. V usage is TRBV18 and J usage is TRBJ1-2, with 8 positions matching TRBD1. This CDR3 has 16 amino acids. J gave up 7 bases and V 3 bases, and 13 bases lay outside the gene matches. Per the germline V gene, CDR1 is KGHSH and CDR2 is LQKENI.

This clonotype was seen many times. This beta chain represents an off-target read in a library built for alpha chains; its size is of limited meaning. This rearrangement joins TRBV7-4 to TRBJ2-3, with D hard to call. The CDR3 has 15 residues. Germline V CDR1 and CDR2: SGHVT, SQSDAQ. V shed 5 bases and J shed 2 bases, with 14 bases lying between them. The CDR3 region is CASSRAGFSTDTQYF. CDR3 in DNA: TGTGCCAGCAGCCGGGCCGGATTCTCCACAGATACGCAGTATTTT.

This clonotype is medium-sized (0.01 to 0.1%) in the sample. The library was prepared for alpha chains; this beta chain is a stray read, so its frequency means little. This CDR3 reads CASSSPSGGDYGYTF. As DNA, the CDR3 is TGTGCCAGCAGTTCCCCTTCTGGGGGGGACTATGGCTACACCTTC. The rearrangement uses TRBV28 and TRBJ1-2, with a tentative D call TRBD1 (5 bases). The CDR3 extends over 15 amino acids. Deletions cut 4 bases from V and 3 bases from J, with 15 bases between. Per the germline V gene, CDR1 is MDHEN and CDR2 is SYDVKM.

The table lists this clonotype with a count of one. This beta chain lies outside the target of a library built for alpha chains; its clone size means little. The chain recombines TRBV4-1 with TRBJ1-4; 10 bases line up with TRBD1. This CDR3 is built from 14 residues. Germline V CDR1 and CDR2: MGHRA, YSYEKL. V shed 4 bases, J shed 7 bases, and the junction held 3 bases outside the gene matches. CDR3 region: CASSPGQGGEKLFF. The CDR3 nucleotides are TGCGCCAGCAGCCCTGGACAGGGGGGTGAAAAACTGTTTTTT.

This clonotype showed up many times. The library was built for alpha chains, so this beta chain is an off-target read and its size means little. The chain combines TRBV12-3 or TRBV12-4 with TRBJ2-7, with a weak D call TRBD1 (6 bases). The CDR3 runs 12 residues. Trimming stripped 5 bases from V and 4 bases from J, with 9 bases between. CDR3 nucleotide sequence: TGTGCCAGCAGTCAGGGGCCTTACGAGCAGTACTTC. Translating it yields CASSQGPYEQYF.

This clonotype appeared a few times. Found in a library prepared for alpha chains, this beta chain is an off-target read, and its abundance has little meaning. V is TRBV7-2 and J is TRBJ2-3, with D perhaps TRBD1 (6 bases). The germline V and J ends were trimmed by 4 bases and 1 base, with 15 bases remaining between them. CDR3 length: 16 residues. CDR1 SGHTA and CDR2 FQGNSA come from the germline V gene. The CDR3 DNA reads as TGTGCCAGCAGCTACCGGACAGCTGGGGGCACAGATACGCAGTATTTT. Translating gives CASSYRTAGGTDTQYF. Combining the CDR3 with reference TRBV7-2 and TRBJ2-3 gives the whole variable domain GAGVSQSPSNKVTEKGKDVELRCDPISGHTALYWYRQSLGQGLEFLIYFQGNSAPDKSGLPSDRFSAERTGGSVSTLTIQRTQQEDSAVYLCASSYRTAGGTDTQYFGPGTRLTVL.

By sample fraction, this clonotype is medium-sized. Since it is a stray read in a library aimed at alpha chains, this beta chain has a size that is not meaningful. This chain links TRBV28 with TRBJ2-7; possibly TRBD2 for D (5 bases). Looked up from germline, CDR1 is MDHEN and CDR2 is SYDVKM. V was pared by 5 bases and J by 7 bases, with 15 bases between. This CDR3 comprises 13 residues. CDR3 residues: CASSPRAGIEQYF. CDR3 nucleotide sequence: TGTGCCAGCAGTCCGCGGGCCGGCATTGAGCAGTACTTC.

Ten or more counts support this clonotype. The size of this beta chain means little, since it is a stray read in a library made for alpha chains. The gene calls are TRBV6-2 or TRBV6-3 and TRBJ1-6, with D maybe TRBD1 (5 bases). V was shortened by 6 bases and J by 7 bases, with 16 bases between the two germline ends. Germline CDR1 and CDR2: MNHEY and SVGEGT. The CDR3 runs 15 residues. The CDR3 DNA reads TGTGCCAGCAGCCTTACTACAGGAATGAATTCACCCCTCCACTTT. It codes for CASSLTTGMNSPLHF.

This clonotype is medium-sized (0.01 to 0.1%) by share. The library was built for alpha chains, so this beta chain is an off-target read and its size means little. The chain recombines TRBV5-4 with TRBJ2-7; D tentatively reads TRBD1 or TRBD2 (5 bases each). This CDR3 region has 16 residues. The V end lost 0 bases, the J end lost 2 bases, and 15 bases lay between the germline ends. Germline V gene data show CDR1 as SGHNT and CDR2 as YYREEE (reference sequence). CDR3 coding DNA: TGTGCCAGCAGCTTGGCGGGCACATTGGGGGCCTACGAGCAGTACTTC. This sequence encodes CASSLAGTLGAYEQYF.

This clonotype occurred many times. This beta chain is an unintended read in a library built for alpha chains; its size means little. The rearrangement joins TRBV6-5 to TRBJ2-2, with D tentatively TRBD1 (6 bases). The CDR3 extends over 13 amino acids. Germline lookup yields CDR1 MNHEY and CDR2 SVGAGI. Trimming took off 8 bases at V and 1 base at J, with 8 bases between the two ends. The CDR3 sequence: CASGGQNTGELFF. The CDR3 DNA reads TGTGCCAGCGGGGGACAGAACACCGGGGAGCTGTTTTTT.

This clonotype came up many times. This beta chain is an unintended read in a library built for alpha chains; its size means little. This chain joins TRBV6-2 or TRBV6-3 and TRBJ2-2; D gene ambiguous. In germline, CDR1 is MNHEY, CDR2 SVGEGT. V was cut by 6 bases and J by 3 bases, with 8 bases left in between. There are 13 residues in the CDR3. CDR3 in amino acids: CASSPFDTGELFF. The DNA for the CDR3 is TGTGCCAGCAGCCCCTTTGACACCGGGGAGCTGTTTTTT.

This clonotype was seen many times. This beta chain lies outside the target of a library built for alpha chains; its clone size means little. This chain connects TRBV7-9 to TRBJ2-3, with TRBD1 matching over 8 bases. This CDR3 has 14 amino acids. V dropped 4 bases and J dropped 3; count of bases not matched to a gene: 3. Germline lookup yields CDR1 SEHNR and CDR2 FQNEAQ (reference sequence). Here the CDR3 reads CASSSGQETDTQYF. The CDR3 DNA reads TGTGCCAGCAGCTCGGGACAGGAGACAGATACGCAGTATTTT.

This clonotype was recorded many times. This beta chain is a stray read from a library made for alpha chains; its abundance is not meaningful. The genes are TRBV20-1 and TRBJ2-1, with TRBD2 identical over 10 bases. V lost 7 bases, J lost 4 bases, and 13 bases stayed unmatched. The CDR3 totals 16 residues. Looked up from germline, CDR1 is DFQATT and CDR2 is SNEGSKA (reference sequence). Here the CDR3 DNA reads TGCAGTGGAGAGGATCTAGCGGGGGCGATTTACAATGAGCAGTTCTTC. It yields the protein CSGEDLAGAIYNEQFF.

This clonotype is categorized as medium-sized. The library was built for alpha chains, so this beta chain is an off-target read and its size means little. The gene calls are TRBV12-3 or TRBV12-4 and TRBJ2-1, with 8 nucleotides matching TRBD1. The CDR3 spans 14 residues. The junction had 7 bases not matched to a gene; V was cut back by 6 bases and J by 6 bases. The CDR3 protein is CASSSDRGGNEQFF. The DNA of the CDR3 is TGTGCCAGCAGCTCCGACAGGGGTGGCAATGAGCAGTTCTTC.

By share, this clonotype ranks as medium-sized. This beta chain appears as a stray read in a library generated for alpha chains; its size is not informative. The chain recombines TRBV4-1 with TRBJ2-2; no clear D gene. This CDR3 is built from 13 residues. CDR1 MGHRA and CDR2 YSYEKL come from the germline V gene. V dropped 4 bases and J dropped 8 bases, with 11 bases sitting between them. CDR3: CASSLSVWGELFF. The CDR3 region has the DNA TGCGCCAGCAGCCTCTCCGTTTGGGGGGAGCTGTTTTTT.

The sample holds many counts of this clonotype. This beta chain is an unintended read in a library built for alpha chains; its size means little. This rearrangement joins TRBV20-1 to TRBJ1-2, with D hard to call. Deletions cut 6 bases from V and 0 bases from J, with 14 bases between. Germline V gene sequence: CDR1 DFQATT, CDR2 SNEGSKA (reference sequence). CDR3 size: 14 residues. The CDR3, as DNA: TGCAGTGCCAACCCGGGAACCTCTAACTATGGCTACACCTTC. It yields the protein CSANPGTSNYGYTF.

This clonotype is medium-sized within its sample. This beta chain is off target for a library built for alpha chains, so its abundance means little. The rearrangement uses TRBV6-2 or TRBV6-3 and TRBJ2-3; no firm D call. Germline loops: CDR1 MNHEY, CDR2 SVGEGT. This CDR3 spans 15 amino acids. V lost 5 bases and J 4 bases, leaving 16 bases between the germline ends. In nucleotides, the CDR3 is TGTGCCAGCAGTCTCCGAGATGTGGTTCCAGATACGCAGTATTTT. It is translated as CASSLRDVVPDTQYF.

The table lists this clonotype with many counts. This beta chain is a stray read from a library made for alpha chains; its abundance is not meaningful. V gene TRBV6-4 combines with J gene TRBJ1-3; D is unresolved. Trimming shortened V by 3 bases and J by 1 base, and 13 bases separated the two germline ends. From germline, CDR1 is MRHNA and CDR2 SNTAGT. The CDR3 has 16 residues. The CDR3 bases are TGTGCCAGCAGTGAGGCAGCCCCAGGATCTGGAAACACCATATATTTT. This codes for CASSEAAPGSGNTIYF.

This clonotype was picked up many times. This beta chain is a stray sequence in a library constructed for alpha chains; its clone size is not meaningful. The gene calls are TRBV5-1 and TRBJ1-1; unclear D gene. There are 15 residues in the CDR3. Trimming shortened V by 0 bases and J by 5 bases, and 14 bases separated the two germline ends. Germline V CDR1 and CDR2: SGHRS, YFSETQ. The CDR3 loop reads CASSLGAALGTEAFF. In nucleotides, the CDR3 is TGCGCCAGCAGCTTGGGAGCCGCCCTGGGGACTGAAGCTTTCTTT.

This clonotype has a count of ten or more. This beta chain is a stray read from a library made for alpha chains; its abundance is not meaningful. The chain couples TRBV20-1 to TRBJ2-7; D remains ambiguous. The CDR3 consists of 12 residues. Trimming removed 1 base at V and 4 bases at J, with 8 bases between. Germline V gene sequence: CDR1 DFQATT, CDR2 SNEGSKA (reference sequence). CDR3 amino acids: CSARVTAYEQYF. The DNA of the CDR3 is TGCAGTGCTAGAGTAACGGCGTACGAGCAGTACTTC.

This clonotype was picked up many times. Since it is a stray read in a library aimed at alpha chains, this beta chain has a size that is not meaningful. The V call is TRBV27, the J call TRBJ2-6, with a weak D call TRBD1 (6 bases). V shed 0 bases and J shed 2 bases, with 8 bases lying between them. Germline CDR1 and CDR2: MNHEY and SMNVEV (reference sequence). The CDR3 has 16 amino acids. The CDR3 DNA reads TGTGCCAGCAGTTTATCAAACAGGGCTGGGGCCAACGTCCTGACTTTC. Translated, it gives CASSLSNRAGANVLTF.

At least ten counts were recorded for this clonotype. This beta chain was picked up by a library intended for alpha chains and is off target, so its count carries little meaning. The CDR3 spells CASSPKPRASNYNEQFF. CDR3 nucleotide sequence: TGTGCCAGTAGTCCAAAGCCTCGAGCGAGCAACTACAATGAGCAGTTCTTC. The chain combines TRBV19 with TRBJ2-1; D gene ambiguous. V dropped 5 bases and J dropped 3 bases, with 20 bases sitting between them. Looked up from germline, CDR1 is LNHDA and CDR2 is SQIVND (reference sequence). The CDR3 runs 17 residues. Full variable domain (missing parts from reference TRBV19 and TRBJ2-1): DGGITQSPKYLFRKEGQNVTLSCEQNLNHDAMYWYRQDPGQGLRLIYYSQIVNDFQKGDIAEGYSVSREKKESFPLTVTSAQKNPTAFYLCASSPKPRASNYNEQFFGPGTRLTVL.

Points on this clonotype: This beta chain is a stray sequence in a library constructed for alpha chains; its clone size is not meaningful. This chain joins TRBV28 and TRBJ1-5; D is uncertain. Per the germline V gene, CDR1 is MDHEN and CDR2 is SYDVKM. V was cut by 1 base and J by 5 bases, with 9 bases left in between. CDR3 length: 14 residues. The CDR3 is CASSLFLPDQPQHF. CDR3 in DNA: TGTGCCAGCAGTTTATTCCTTCCCGATCAGCCCCAGCATTTT.

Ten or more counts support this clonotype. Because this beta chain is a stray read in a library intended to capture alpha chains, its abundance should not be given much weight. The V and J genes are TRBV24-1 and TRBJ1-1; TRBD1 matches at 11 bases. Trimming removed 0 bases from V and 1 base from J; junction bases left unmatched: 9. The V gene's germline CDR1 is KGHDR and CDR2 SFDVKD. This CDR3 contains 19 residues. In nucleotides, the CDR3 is TGTGCCACCAGTGATTTGCGGAGACCAGGGACAGGGGGGAACACTGAAGCTTTCTTT. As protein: CATSDLRRPGTGGNTEAFF.

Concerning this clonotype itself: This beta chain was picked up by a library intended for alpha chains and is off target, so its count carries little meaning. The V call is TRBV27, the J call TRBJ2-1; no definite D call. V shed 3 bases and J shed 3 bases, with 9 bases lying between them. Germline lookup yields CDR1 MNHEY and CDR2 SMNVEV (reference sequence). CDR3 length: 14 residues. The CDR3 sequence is CASSFGGNYNEQFF. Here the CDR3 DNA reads TGTGCCAGCAGTTTTGGCGGAAACTACAATGAGCAGTTCTTC.